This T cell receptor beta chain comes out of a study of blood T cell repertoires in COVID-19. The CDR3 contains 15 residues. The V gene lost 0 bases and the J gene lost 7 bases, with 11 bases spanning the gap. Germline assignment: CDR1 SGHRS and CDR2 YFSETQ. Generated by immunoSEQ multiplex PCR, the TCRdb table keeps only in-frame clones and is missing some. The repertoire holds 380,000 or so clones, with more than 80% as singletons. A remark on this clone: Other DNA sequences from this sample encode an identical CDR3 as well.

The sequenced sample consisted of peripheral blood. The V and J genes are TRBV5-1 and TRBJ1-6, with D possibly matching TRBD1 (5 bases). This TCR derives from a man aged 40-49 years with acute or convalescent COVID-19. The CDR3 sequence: CASSLGQGRNSPLHF. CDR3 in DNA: TGCGCCAGCAGCTTGGGGCAGGGAAGGAATTCACCCCTCCACTTT. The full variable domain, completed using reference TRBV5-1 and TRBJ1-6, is KAGVTQTPRYLIKTRGQQVTLSCSPISGHRSVSWYQQTPGQGLQFLFEYFSETQRNKGNFPGRFSGRQFSNSRSEMNVSTLELGDSALYLCASSLGQGRNSPLHFGNGTRLTVT.